This T cell receptor beta chain was profiled in a study of cytomegalovirus exposure and HLA in healthy donors. J gave up 6 bases and V 2 bases, and 5 bases lay outside the gene matches. Germline V gene lookup returns CDR1 LNHNV and CDR2 YYDKDF (reference sequence). The length of the CDR3 is 14 residues. Notes on the study in general: V- and J-gene trimming of TCR beta was linked (in a later analysis) to a missense DCLRE1C variant. Links to common viral pathogens appeared, in a later analysis, for several of the most significant clusters. In vitro, a few CMV-associated chains proved specific for CMV antigens. Most CMV-associated TCR beta chains were later found to appear HLA-restricted.

Comments on this clone: The antigen is unknown.

The study ran its PCR with 60 Vbeta and 13 Jbeta primers. The method was immunoSEQ multiplex PCR; TCRdb's version includes in-frame clones alone and lacks a portion of them. The sample lists about 67,000 clones, around three quarters seen once, with approximately 7.8% in the top ten. The sequenced sample consisted of PBMCs. The clonotype comes from a man in his sixties in good health and CMV-seropositive. The chain carries TRBV15 and TRBJ1-1, with 8 bases fitting TRBD1. The CDR3 DNA reads as TGTGCCACCAGCAGACCAGACAGGGGTGCTGAAGCTTTCTTT. It translates to CATSRPDRGAEAFF.